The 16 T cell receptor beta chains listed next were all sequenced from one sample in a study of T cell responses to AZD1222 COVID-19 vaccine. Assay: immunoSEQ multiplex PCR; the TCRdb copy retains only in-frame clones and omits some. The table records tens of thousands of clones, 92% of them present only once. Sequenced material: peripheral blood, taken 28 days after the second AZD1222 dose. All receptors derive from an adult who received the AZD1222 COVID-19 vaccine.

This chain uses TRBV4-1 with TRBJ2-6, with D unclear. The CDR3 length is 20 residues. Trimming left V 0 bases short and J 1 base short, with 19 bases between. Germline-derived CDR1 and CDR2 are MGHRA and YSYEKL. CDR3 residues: CASSQERSDRYLSGANVLTF. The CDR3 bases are TGCGCCAGCAGCCAAGAACGATCGGATAGATATTTATCTGGGGCCAACGTCCTGACTTTC.

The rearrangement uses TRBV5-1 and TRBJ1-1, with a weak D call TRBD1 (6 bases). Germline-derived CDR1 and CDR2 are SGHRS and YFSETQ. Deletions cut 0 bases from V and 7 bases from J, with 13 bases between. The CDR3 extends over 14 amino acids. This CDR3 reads CASSLAGTGFEAFF. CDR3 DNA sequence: TGCGCCAGCAGCTTGGCCGGAACAGGGTTTGAAGCTTTCTTT.

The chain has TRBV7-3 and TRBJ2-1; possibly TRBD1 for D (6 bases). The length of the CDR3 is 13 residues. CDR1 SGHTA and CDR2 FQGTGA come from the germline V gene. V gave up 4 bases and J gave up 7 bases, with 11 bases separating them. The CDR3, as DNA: TGTGCCAGCAGCTCCCAGGGGCGAAATGAGCAGTTCTTC. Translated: CASSSQGRNEQFF.

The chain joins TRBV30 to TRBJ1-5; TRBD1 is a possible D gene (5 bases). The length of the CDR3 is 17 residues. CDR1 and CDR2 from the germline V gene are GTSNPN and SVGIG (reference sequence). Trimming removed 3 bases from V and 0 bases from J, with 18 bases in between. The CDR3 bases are TGTGCCTGGAGCCTCCGGCAGGGAGGCGCTAGCAATCAGCCCCAGCATTTT. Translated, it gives CAWSLRQGGASNQPQHF.

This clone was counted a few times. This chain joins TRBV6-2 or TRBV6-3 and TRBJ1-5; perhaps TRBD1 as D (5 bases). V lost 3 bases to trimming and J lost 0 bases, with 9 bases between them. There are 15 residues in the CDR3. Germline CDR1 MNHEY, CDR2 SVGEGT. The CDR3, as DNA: TGTGCCAGCAGTTATCGACAGACTAGCAATCAGCCCCAGCATTTT. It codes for CASSYRQTSNQPQHF.

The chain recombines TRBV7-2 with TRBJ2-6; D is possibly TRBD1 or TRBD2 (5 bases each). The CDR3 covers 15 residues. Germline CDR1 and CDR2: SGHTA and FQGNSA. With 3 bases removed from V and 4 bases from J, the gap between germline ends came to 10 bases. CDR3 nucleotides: TGTGCCAGCAGCTTCCAGGGAGTCGGGGCCAACGTCCTGACTTTC. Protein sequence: CASSFQGVGANVLTF.

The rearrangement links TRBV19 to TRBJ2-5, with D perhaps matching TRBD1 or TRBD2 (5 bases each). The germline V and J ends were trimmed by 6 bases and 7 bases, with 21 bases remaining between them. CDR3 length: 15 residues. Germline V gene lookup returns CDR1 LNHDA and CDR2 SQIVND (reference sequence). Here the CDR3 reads CASRTGAPVGGTQYF. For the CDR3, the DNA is TGTGCCAGTAGAACCGGGGCGCCGGTTGGGGGGACCCAGTACTTC.

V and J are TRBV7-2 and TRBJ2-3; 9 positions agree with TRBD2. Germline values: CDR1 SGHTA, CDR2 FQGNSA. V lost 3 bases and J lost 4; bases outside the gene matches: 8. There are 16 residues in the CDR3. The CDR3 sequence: CASSFLREGGADTQYF. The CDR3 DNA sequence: TGTGCCAGCAGCTTTTTGCGGGAGGGAGGGGCAGATACGCAGTATTTT. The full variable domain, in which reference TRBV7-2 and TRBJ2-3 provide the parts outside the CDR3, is GAGVSQSPSNKVTEKGKDVELRCDPISGHTALYWYRQSLGQGLEFLIYFQGNSAPDKSGLPSDRFSAERTGGSVSTLTIQRTQQEDSAVYLCASSFLREGGADTQYFGPGTRLTVL.

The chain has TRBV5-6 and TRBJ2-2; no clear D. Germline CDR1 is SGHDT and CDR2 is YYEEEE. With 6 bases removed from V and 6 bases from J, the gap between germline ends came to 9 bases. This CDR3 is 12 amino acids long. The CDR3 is CASKKGPGELFF. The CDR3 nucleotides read TGTGCCAGCAAGAAAGGCCCCGGGGAGCTGTTTTTT.

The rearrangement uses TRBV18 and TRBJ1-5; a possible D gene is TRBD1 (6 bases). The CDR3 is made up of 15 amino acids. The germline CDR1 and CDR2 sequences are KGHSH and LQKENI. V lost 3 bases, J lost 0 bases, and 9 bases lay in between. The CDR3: CASSPGQNSNQPQHF. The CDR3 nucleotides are TGTGCCAGCTCACCGGGACAAAATAGCAATCAGCCCCAGCATTTT.

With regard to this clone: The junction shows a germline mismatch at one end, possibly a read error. CDR3 in DNA: TGCAGCGTCGGGGACAGGGGCCCCGGCACCAACTTC. Translating it yields CSVGDRGPGTNF. V and J are TRBV29-1 and TRBJ1-2; TRBD1 matches at 10 bases. Looked up from germline, CDR1 is SQVTM and CDR2 is ANQGSEA. This CDR3 has 12 residues.

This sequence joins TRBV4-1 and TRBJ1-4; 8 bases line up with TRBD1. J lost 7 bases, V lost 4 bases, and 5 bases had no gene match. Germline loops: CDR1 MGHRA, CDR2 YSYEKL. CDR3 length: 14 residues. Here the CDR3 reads CASSPGGGVEKLFF. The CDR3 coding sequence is TGCGCCAGCAGCCCAGGGGGCGGTGTTGAAAAACTGTTTTTT.

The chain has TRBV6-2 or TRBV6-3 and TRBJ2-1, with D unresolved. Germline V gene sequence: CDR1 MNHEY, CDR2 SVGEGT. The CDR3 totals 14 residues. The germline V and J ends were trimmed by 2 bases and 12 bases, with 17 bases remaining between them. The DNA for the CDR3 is TGTGCCAGCAGTTACCCCCTCCCGACCTTCGCGCAGTTCTTC. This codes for CASSYPLPTFAQFF.

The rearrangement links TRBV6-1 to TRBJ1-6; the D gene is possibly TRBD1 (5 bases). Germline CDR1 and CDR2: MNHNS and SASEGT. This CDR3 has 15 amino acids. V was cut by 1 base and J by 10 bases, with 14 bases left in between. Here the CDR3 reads CASSEDPSGISPLHF. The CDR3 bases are TGTGCCAGCAGTGAAGACCCGTCAGGGATCTCACCCCTCCACTTT.

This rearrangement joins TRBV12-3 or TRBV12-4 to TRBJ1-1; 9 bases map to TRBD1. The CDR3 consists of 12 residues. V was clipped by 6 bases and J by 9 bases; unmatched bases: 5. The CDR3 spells CASSSGQGKAFF. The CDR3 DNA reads TGTGCCAGCAGCTCTGGACAGGGGAAAGCTTTCTTT.

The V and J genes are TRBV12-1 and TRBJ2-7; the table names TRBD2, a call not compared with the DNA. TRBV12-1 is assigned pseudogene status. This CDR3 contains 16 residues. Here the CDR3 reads CASSFRFTMSDSEQYF. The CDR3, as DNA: TGTGCCAGCAGCTTTAGGTTTACTATGTCAGATAGCGAGCAGTACTTC.